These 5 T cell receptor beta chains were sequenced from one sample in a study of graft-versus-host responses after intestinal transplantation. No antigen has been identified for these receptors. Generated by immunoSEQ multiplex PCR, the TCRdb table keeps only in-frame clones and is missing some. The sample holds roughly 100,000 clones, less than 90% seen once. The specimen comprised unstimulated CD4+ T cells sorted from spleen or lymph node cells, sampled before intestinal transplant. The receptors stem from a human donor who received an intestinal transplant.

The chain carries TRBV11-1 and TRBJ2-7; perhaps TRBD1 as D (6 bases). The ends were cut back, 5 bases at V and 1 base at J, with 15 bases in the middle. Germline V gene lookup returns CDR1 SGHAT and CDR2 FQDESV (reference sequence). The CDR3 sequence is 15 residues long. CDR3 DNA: TGTGCCAGCAGCGGTACAGGGACCTCATCCTACGAGCAGTACTTC. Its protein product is CASSGTGTSSYEQYF.

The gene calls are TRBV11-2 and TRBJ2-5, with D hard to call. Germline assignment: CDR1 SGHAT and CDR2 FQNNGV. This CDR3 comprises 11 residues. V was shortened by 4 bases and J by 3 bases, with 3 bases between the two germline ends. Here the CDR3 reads CASSSEETQYF. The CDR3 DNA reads TGTGCCAGCAGCTCGGAAGAGACCCAGTACTTC.

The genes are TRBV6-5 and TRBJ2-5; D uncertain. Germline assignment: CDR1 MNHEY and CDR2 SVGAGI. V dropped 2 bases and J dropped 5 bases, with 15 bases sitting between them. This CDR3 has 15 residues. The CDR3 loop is CASSYRALMAETQYF. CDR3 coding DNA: TGTGCCAGCAGTTACCGGGCCCTAATGGCGGAGACCCAGTACTTC.

In DNA, the CDR3 is TGTGCCACCACAAAACGAGGCCCTGGAAACACCATATATTTT. Its translation: CATTKRGPGNTIYF. The J gene is TRBJ1-3, the V gene TRBV15; D gene uncertain. Per germline, CDR1 LNHNV and CDR2 YYDKDF (reference sequence). The germline V and J ends were trimmed by 7 bases and 2 bases, with 12 bases remaining between them. The CDR3 covers 14 residues. Filled out from reference TRBV15 and TRBJ1-3, the complete variable domain reads DAMVIQNPRYQVTQFGKPVTLSCSQTLNHNVMYWYQQKSSQAPKLLFHYYDKDFNNEADTPDNFQSRRPNTSFCFLDIRSPGLGDTAMYLCATTKRGPGNTIYFGEGSWLTVV.

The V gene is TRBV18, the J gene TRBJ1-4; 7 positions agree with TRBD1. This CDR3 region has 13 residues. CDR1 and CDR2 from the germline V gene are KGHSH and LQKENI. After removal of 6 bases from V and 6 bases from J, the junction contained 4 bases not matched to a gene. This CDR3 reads CASSYGQDEKLFF. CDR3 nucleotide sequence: TGTGCCAGCTCGTACGGACAGGATGAAAAACTGTTTTTT.